This T cell receptor (beta chain) is from a study of cytomegalovirus exposure and HLA in healthy donors. Vbeta (60) and Jbeta (13) primers were used in the PCR. Clones were read by immunoSEQ multiplex PCR, and TCRdb kept only the in-frame ones, dropping some. In the table there are around 92,000 clones, more than 65% of which are singletons. Findings and limits, study-wide: For most TCR beta V segments, an earlier analysis put the productive rate at about 87% or about 30% of the time. When analyzed later, the rates of TCR association showed variation by HLA locus, with DRB1 the most and HLA-C the fewest. Excluded: some indistinguishable V segments such as TRBV6-2 and TRBV6-3.

Germline values: CDR1 GTSNPN, CDR2 SVGIG (reference sequence). Between the trimmed V and J ends, which lost 0 bases and 5 bases, there was a span of 13 bases. The CDR3 covers 14 residues. Comment on this clone: What it binds is not known.

Sequencing was done on a sample of PBMCs. The clonotype originates from a girl aged 2-15 years in good health and CMV-seropositive. This chain links TRBV30 with TRBJ1-2; no clear D. The DNA of the CDR3 is TGTGCCTGGAGTGTACAGTTAGGAGGGTATGGCTACACCTTC. It yields the protein CAWSVQLGGYGYTF.